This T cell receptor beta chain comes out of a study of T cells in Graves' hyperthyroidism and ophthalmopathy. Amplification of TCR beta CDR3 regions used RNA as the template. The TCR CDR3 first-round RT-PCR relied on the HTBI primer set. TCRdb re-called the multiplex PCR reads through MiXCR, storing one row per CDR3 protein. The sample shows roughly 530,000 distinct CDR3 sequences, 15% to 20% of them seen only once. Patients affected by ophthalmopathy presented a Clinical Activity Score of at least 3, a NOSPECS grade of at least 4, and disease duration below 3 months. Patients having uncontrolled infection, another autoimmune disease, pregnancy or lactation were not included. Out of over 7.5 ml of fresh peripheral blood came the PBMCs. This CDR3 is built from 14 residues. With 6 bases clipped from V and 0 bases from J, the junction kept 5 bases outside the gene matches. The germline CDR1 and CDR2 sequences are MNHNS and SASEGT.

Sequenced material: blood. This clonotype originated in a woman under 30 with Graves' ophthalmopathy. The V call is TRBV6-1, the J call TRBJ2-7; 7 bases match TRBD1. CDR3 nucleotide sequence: TGTGCCAGCAGGCCGACAGGGAACTCCTACGAGCAGTACTTC. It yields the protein CASRPTGNSYEQYF.